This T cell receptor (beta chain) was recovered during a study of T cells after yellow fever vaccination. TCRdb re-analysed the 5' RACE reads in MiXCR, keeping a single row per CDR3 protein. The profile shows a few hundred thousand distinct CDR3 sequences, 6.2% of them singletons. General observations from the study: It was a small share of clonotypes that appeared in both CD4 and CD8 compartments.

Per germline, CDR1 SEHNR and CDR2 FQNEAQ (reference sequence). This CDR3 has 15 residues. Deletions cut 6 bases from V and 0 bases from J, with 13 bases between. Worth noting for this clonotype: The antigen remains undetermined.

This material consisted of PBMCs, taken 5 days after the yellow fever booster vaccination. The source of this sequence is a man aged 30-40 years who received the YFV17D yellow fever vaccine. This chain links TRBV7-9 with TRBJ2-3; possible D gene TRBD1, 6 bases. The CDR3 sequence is CASRLQGASTDTQYF. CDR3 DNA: TGTGCCAGCAGATTACAGGGAGCTAGCACAGATACGCAGTATTTT.